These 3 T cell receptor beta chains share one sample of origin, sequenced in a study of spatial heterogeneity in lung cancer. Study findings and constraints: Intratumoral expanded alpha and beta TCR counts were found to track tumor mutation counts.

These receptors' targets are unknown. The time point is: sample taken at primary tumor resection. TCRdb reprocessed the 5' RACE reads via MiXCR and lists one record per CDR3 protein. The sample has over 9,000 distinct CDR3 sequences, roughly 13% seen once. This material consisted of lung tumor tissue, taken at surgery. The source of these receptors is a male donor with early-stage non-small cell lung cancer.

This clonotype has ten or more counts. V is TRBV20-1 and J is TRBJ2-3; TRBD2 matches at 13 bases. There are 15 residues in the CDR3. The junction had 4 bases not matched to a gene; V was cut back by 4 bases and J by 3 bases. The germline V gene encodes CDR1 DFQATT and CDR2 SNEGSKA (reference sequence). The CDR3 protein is CSATGTSGATDTQYF. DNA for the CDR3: TGCAGTGCTACCGGGACTAGCGGGGCAACAGATACGCAGTATTTT.

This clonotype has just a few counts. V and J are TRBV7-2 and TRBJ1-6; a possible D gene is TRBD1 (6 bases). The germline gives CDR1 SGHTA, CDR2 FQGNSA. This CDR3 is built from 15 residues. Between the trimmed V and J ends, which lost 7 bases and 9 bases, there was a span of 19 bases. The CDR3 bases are TGTGCCAGCACCCTCGCGGGGACATCGGGTTCACCCCTCCACTTT. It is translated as CASTLAGTSGSPLHF.

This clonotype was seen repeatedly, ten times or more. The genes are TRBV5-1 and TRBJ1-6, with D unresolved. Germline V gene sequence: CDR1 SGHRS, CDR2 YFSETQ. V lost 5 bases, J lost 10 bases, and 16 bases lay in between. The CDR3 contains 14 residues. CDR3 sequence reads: CASRVDAAISPLHF. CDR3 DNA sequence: TGCGCCAGCAGGGTCGATGCCGCCATCTCACCCCTCCACTTT.